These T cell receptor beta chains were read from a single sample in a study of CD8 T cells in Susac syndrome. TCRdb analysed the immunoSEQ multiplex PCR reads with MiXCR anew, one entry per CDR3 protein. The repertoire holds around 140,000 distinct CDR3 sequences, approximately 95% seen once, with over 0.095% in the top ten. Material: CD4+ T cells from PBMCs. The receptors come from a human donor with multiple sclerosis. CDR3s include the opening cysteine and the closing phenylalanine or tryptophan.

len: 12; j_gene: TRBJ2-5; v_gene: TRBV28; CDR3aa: CASSLRKETQYF
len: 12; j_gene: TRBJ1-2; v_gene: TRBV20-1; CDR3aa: CSAKQSNYGYTF
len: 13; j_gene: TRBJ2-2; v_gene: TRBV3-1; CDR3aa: CASRAVSGSLLFF
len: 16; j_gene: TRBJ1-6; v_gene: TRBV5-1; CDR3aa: CASSWMPGQQNSPLHF
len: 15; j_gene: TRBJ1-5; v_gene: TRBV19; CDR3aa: CASSMGGLVNQPQHF
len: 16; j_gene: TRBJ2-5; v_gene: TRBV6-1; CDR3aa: CASSPGTGVMGETQYF
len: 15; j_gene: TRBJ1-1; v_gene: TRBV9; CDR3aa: CASSVGGSLNTEAFF
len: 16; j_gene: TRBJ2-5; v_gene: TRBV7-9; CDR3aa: CASSSGDRGFEETQYF
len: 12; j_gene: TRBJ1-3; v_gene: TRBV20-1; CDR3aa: CSARALGNTIYF
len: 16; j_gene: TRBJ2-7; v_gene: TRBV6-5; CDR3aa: CASKLGGTGTTYEQYF
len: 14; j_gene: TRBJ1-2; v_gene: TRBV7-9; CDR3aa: CASSLAQGAGGYTF
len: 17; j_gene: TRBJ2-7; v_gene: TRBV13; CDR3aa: CASSLWGGSASSYEQYF
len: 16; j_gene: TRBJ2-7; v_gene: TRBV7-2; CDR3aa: CASSLFPSGGLYEQYF
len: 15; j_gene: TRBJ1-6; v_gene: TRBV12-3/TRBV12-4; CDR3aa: CASRASSSYNSPLHF
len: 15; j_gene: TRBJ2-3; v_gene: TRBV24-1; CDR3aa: CATSDRGTSTDTQYF
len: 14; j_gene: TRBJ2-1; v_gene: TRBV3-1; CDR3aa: CASNWRGRHNEQFF
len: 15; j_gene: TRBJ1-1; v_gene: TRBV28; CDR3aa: CASRPAGGWGTEAFF
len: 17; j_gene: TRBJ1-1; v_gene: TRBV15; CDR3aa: CATSRGRGGQFGNEAFF
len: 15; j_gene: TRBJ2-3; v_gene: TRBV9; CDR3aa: CASSWGGQRTDTQYF
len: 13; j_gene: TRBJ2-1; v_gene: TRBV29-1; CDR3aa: CSVTASAYNEQFF
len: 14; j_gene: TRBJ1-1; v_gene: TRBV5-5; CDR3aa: CASSLDRLVTEAFF
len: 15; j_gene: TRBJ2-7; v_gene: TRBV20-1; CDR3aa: CSAKGAGAVSYEQYF
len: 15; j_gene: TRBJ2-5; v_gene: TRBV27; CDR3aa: CASSSPGTGRETQYF
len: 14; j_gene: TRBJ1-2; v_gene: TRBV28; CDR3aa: CASSPINKGGKVAF
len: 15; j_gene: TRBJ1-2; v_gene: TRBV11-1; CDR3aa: CASSLASASSYGYTF
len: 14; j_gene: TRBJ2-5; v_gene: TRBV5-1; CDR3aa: CASSFRQGSETQYF
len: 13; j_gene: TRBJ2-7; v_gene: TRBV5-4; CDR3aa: CASTGSPSYEQYF
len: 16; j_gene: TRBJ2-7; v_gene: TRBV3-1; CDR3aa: CASSQDWSGRWYEQYF
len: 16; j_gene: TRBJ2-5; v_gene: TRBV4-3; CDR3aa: CASSQELAGAPETQYF
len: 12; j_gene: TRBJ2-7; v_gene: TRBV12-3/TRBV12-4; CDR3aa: CASSFLGYEQYF
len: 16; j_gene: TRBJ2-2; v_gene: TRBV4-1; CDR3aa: CASSHIQGAEHGELFF
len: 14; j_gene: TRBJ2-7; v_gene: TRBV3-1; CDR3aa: CASSRKPGVYEQYF
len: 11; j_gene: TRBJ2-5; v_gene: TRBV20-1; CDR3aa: CSARDRKTQYF
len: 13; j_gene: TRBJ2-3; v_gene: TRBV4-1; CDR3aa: CASSNRQVDTQYF
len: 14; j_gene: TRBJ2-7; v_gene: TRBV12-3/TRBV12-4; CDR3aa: CASSSLGQNYEQYF
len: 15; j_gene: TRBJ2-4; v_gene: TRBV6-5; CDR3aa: CASSSTYSRDAIQYF
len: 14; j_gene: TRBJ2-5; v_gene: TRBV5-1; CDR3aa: CASSLGQNQETQYF
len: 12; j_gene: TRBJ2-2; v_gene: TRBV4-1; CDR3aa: CASSLIAGELFF
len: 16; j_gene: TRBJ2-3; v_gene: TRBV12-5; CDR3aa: CASGLVRWDSTDTQYF
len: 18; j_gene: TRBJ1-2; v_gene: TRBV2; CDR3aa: CASSPLVGGQVLNYGYTF
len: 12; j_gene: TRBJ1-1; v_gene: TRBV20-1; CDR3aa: CSGGNLNTEAFF